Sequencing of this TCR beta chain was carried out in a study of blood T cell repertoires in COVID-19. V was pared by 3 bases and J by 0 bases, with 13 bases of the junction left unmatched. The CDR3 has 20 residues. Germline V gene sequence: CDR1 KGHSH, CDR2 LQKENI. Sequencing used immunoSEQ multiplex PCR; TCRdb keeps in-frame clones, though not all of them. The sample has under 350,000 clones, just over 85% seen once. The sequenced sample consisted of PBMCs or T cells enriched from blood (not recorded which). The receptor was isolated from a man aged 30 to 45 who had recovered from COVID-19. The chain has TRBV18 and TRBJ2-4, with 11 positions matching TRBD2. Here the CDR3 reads CASSPLGLTSGGLAKNIQYF. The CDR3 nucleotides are TGTGCCAGCTCACCCCTGGGACTAACTAGCGGGGGACTAGCCAAAAACATTCAGTACTTC.